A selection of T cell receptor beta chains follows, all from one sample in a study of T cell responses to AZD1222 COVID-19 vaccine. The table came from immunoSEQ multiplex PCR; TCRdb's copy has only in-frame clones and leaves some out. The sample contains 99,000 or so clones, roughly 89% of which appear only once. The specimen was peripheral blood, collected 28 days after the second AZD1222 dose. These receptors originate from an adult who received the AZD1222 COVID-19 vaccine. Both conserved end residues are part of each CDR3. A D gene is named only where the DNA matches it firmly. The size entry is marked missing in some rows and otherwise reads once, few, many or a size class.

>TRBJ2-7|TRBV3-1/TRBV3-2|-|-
TGTGCCAGCAGCCAAGGAGTGACAACCTACGAGCAGTACTTC
CASSQGVTTYEQYF
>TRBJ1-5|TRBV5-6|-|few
TGTGCCAGCAGCCCCGGTCGTGGGTCAGTATATCAGCCCCAGCATTTT
CASSPGRGSVYQPQHF
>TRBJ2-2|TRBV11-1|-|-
TGTGCCAGCAGCTCCGGGCCCGCCGGGGAGCTGTTTTTT
CASSSGPAGELFF
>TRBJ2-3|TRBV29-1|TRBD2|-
TGCAGCGTCACTAGCGGGAGGAGAGTGGGAGATACGCAGTATTTT
CSVTSGRRVGDTQYF
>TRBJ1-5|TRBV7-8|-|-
TGTGCCAGCAGCTACGTGACGGGGGCCCAGCATTTT
CASSYVTGAQHF
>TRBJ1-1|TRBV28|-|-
TGTGCCAGCAGTTCGGGATGGGGGGGCAGGAGGTTTACTGAAGCTTTCTTT
CASSSGWGGRRFTEAFF
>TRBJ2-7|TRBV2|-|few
TGTGCCAGCAGTGACATCGGTTACGAGCAGTACTTC
CASSDIGYEQYF
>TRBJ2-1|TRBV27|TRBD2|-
TGTGCCAGCAGCCGGGGGGGGGCGGGAGTCGGTGAGCAGTTCTTC
CASSRGGAGVGEQFF
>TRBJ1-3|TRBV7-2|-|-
TGTGCCAGCAGCTTTATTACGAGGGAAGGAAACACCATATATTTT
CASSFITREGNTIYF
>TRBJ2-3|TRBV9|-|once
TGTGCCAGCAGCGCGGACAGGGAAGGCGGGAGGGCGAAAGATACGCAGTATTTT
CASSADREGGRAKDTQYF
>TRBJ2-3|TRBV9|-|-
TGTGCCAGCAGCGTCGCGACAGATACGCAGTATTTT
CASSVATDTQYF
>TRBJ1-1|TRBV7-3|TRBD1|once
TGTGCCAGCAGCCCACAGGGGGGAAACACTGAAGCTTTCTTT
CASSPQGGNTEAFF
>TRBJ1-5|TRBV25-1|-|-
TGTGCCAGCAGTTCGGCCCAGCAGCCCCAGCATTTT
CASSSAQQPQHF
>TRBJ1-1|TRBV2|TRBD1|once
TGTGCCAGCGCAGGACAGGGACACACTGAAGCTTTCTTT
CASAGQGHTEAFF
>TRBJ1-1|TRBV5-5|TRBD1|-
TGTGCCAGCAGCCGTACCGGGACAGGGGGCGTTACTGAAGCTTTCTTT
CASSRTGTGGVTEAFF
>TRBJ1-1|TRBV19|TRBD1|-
TGTGCCAGTAGTACGACAGGGTTGAACACTGAAGCTTTCTTT
CASSTTGLNTEAFF
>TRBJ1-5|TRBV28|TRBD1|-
TGTGCCAGCAGTCTTCTCGGCCTCGGACAGGCTTCCCAGCCCCAGCATTTT
CASSLLGLGQASQPQHF
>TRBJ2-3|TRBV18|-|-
TGTGCCAGCTCACCAAGGGCTAGCGCGTTCGGGGATACGCAGTATTTT
CASSPRASAFGDTQYF
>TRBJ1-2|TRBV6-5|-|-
TGTGCTGGACAGACCTTCTATGGCTACACCTTC
CAGQTFYGYTF
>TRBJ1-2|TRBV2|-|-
TGTGCCAGCGGTGCCTATGGGGCATTTGTGGGCTACACCTTC
CASGAYGAFVGYTF
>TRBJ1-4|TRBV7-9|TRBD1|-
TGTGCCAGCAGCCTGGGGGGGACAGGGTTTCGAGAAAAACTGTTTTTT
CASSLGGTGFREKLFF
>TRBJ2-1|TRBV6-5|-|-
TGTGCCAGCAGGCGAGGCCTGAGCTCCTACAATGAGCAGTTCTTC
CASRRGLSSYNEQFF
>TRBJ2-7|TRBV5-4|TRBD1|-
TGTGCCAGCAGCTCTACAGGGGTTCTGAACGAGCAGTACTTC
CASSSTGVLNEQYF
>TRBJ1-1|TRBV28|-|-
TGTGCCAGCAGTTCTCCCCACAAGGGAGGGGGAACTGAAGCTTTCTTT
CASSSPHKGGGTEAFF
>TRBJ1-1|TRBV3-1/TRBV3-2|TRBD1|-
TGTGCCAGCAGCCAAGATTCCCAGGGGGGGAACACTGAAGCTTTCTTT
CASSQDSQGGNTEAFF
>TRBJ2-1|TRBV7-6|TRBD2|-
TGTGCCAGCAGCCAAGCTAGCGGGAGGGATCCTGAGCAGTTCTTC
CASSQASGRDPEQFF
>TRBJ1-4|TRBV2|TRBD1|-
TGTGCCAGCAGTGCCCAGGGGGCGATAGGTGAAAAACTGTTTTTT
CASSAQGAIGEKLFF
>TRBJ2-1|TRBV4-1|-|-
TGCGCCAGCAGCCAAGATGTGGCTCTCTCCTACAATGAGCAGTTCTTC
CASSQDVALSYNEQFF
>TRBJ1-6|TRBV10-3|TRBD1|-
TGTGCCATCACCCGGGGGACAGACTATAATTCACCCCTCCACTTT
CAITRGTDYNSPLHF